Listed below are T cell receptor beta chains from one sample, sequenced in a study of blood T cell repertoires in COVID-19. Here immunoSEQ multiplex PCR was the method, and the copy in TCRdb shows in-frame clones only, minus some. The sample carries 270,000 or so clones, 86% recorded once. Sequencing input: peripheral blood. The receptors stem from a woman aged 25 to 39 with active or convalescent COVID-19. CDR3s include the opening cysteine and the closing phenylalanine or tryptophan. D genes are given only for firm matches. Part of the rows lack a size; the others show once, few, many or a class for expanded clones.

v_call,j_call,d_call,clone_size,cdr3_nt,cdr3_aa
TRBV5-1,TRBJ1-6,TRBD1,.,TGCGCCAGCAGCGCCGGGACAGTGAATTCACCCCTCCACTTT,CASSAGTVNSPLHF
TRBV13,TRBJ2-1,.,.,TGTGCCAGCAGCTTCGGGCAGGGAGGAGAGCAGTTCTTC,CASSFGQGGEQFF
TRBV12-3/TRBV12-4,TRBJ1-6,.,.,TGTGCCAGCAGTCGGGACATTAATTCACCCCTCCACTTT,CASSRDINSPLHF
TRBV15,TRBJ2-3,TRBD2,.,TGTGCCACCAGCAGGGGACTAGCGGGGGGGACAGATACGCAGTATTTT,CATSRGLAGGTDTQYF
TRBV6-5,TRBJ2-7,TRBD1,.,TGTGCCACCCGTCGACAGGGGAGGTACGAGCAGTACTTC,CATRRQGRYEQYF
TRBV4-2,TRBJ2-6,.,.,TGTGCCAGCAGCCAAGCGAGGGGGGCCAACGTCCTGACTTTC,CASSQARGANVLTF
TRBV5-4,TRBJ2-3,.,.,TGTGCCAGCAGCTTGGGACAGGCCGCGGGCACAGATACGCAGTATTTT,CASSLGQAAGTDTQYF
TRBV5-1,TRBJ2-1,TRBD1,.,TGCGCCAGCAGCTTGAGAAGAGGGCAGGGGGCACCCGATGAGCAGTTCTTC,CASSLRRGQGAPDEQFF
TRBV28,TRBJ1-5,TRBD1,.,TGTGCCAGCACCCAGACAGGGGCGAGGGATCAGCCCCAGCATTTT,CASTQTGARDQPQHF
TRBV30,TRBJ1-2,.,.,TGTGCCTGGAGTGTAAGCCAGGGTAACTATGGCTACACCTTC,CAWSVSQGNYGYTF
TRBV5-4,TRBJ1-2,TRBD1,.,TGTGCCAGCCAACTTTTATCGCCGGGACAGGCCCCAAAGCTCTATGGCTACACCTTC,CASQLLSPGQAPKLYGYTF
TRBV5-8,TRBJ2-3,.,.,TGTGCCAGCAGCTTTGGGGCTAGCACAGATACGCAGTATTTT,CASSFGASTDTQYF
TRBV6-6,TRBJ1-5,TRBD1,.,TGTGCCAGCAGTTACGGGACAGCGAGCGGTCAGCCCCAGCATTTT,CASSYGTASGQPQHF
TRBV3-1/TRBV3-2,TRBJ2-2,TRBD1,.,TGTGCCAGCAGCTCACAGGGGGCGCGACGGGAGCTGTTTTTT,CASSSQGARRELFF
TRBV30,TRBJ1-2,TRBD1,.,TGTGCCTGGAGGCAGGGGGAAAAAGGCTATGGCTACACCTTC,CAWRQGEKGYGYTF
TRBV2,TRBJ2-5,.,few,TGTGCCAGCGGTCCTCAGGGAGAGACCCAGTACTTC,CASGPQGETQYF
TRBV29-1,TRBJ2-7,TRBD1,.,TGCAGCGTTGAAAAACAGGGGCCCTACGAGCAGTACTTC,CSVEKQGPYEQYF
TRBV28,TRBJ1-5,.,.,TGTGCCAGCAGTCTGTCAGGGGTGGGAAGTCAGCCCCAGCATTTT,CASSLSGVGSQPQHF
TRBV6-6,TRBJ1-4,.,.,TGTGCCAGCAGCCCGGCCGAGGTCAGTGAAAAACTGTTTTTT,CASSPAEVSEKLFF
TRBV5-1,TRBJ2-1,.,once,TGCGCCAGCAGCTTGGTTGGCGCGGGTAATGAGCAGTTCTTC,CASSLVGAGNEQFF
TRBV19,TRBJ1-5,.,few,TGTGCCAGTAGTATGGGGTGGCAGGGAGGGAGCAATCAGCCCCAGCATTTT,CASSMGWQGGSNQPQHF
TRBV4-2,TRBJ1-2,.,.,TGTGCCAGCAGCCAAGAGTCGCGGGGGGCGATCCATGGCTACACCTTC,CASSQESRGAIHGYTF
TRBV9,TRBJ1-1,.,.,TGTGCCAGCAGCCCCGTGTTCCGCGGCACTGAAGCTTTCTTT,CASSPVFRGTEAFF
TRBV28,TRBJ1-3,.,.,TGTGCCAGCAGTGGACCCACAGGGTCTGGAAACACCATATATTTT,CASSGPTGSGNTIYF
TRBV30,TRBJ2-7,.,.,TGTGCCTGGAGTGTGCCGGGACACAACTCCTACGAGCAGTACTTC,CAWSVPGHNSYEQYF
TRBV18,TRBJ2-2,TRBD2,.,TGTGCCAGCTCCCCCACGACTAGCGCGGACACCGGGGAGCTGTTTTTT,CASSPTTSADTGELFF
TRBV4-1,TRBJ1-5,TRBD1,.,TGCGCCAGCAGCGCTCGTATTGGAGGGGGCGATAGCAATCAGCCCCAGCATTTT,CASSARIGGGDSNQPQHF
TRBV6-6,TRBJ2-1,TRBD2,.,TGTGCCAGCACCCTTAGCGGGGGGGCGAATGAGCAGTTCTTC,CASTLSGGANEQFF
TRBV7-9,TRBJ2-7,TRBD1,.,TGTGCCACTATGACAGGGGGCTCCAGCTCCTACGAGCAGTACTTC,CATMTGGSSSYEQYF
TRBV27,TRBJ2-1,.,.,TGTGCCAGCAGACGTGCCGTCGGTGAGCAGTTCTTC,CASRRAVGEQFF
TRBV30,TRBJ1-5,.,.,TGTGCCTGGAGTGTACTTGGGGGGAAGCAGCCCCAGCATTTT,CAWSVLGGKQPQHF
TRBV2,TRBJ2-7,.,few,TGTGCCAGCACCGAAGAGGCAGGGACTTTCTACGAGCAGTACTTC,CASTEEAGTFYEQYF
TRBV7-3,TRBJ2-3,TRBD2,.,TGTGCCAGCAGCTCAAGCGGGGGGGCAGATACGCAGTATTTT,CASSSSGGADTQYF
TRBV6-5,TRBJ1-3,.,.,TGTGCGGTTTCTGAGGACAACTACTCTGGAAACACCATATATTTT,CAVSEDNYSGNTIYF
TRBV18,TRBJ2-7,TRBD1,.,TGTGCCAGCTCACCAGGGACAGGGGCCGAGCAGTACTTC,CASSPGTGAEQYF
TRBV28,TRBJ1-5,.,.,TGTGCCAGCAGTCTAGGGGGTAGCAATCAGCCCCAGCATTTT,CASSLGGSNQPQHF
TRBV6-1,TRBJ1-5,TRBD1,once,TGTGCCAGCAGTGAACAGCCCCCGGCAGGGGGTACGCCCCAGCATTTT,CASSEQPPAGGTPQHF
TRBV5-6,TRBJ2-1,.,.,TGTGCCAGCAGCTTGATAGGGGCGGACAAGTACAATGAGCAGTTCTTC,CASSLIGADKYNEQFF
TRBV7-2,TRBJ1-5,TRBD1,.,TGTGCCAGCAGCCCGGGGGACAGGTCAAATCAGCCCCAGCATTTT,CASSPGDRSNQPQHF
TRBV18,TRBJ2-5,TRBD1,.,TGTGCCAGCTCACCACCGTCGACAGGGGGGCAGGAGACCCAGTACTTC,CASSPPSTGGQETQYF
TRBV5-1,TRBJ2-7,.,.,TGCGCCAGCAGCTTGAGGGCAGGGAACTACGAGCAGTACTTC,CASSLRAGNYEQYF
TRBV3-1/TRBV3-2,TRBJ1-5,.,.,TGTGCCAGCAGCCAAGATCTGAGGGTACGCAATCAGCCCCAGCATTTT,CASSQDLRVRNQPQHF
TRBV6-1,TRBJ1-6,TRBD1,.,TGTGCCAGCAGTGAAAGCCATGGACAGGGGCGCCTTGCGAATTCACCCCTCCACTTT,CASSESHGQGRLANSPLHF
TRBV5-6,TRBJ1-1,.,.,TGTGCCAGCAGCTTGACTGCAGGGGACACTGAAGCTTTCTTT,CASSLTAGDTEAFF
TRBV27,TRBJ2-2,.,.,TGTGCCAGCAGTTCCTGGGCCAACACCGGGGAGCTGTTTTTT,CASSSWANTGELFF
TRBV6-2/TRBV6-3,TRBJ1-2,.,.,TGTGCCAGCAGTTACTGGGGCCTGCAGGATGGCTACACCTTC,CASSYWGLQDGYTF
TRBV15,TRBJ1-2,TRBD1,once,TGTGCCACCAGCAGAGGTGGGACAGGGGTCGCTGGCTACACCTTC,CATSRGGTGVAGYTF
TRBV10-3,TRBJ2-4,.,.,TGTGCCATCAGTGAGTCTGGAGACCAAAAAAACATTCAGTACTTC,CAISESGDQKNIQYF
TRBV4-3,TRBJ1-3,TRBD1,once,TGCGCCAGCAGCCTCGGGACAGGGGGCGTGTATTCTGGAAACACCATATATTTT,CASSLGTGGVYSGNTIYF
TRBV7-3,TRBJ2-5,TRBD1,.,TGTGCCAGCAGCTTAATAGGGACAGGGGGCGAGACCCAGTACTTC,CASSLIGTGGETQYF
TRBV28,TRBJ2-7,TRBD2,.,TGTGCCAGCAGTCGCGGGGGGGCGCCCAGGTACGAGCAGTACTTC,CASSRGGAPRYEQYF
TRBV5-4,TRBJ2-2,.,.,TGTGCCAGCAGCTTAAGTGATGAGGGGGAGCTGTTTTTT,CASSLSDEGELFF